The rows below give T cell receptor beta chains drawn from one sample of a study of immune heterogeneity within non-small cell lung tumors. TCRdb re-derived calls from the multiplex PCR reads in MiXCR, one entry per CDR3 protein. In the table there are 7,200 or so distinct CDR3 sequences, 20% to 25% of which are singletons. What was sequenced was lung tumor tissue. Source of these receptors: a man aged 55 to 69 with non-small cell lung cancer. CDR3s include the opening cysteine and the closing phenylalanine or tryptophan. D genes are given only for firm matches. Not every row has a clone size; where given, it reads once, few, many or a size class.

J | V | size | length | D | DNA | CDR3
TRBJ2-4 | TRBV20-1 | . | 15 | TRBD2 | TGCAGTGCTGGGACTAGCGGGTGGGGGGGAAACATTAAGTACTTC | CSAGTSGWGGNIKYF
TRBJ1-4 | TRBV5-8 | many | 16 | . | TGTGCCAGCAGCTTGGCTTTAGTTGCAACTAATGAAAAACTGTTTTTT | CASSLALVATNEKLFF
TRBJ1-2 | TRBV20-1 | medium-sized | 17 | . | TGCAGTGCTAGAGATCCCAATAGGGGACAAAAAAACTATGGCTACACCTTC | CSARDPNRGQKNYGYTF
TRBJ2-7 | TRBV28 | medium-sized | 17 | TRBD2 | TGTGCCAGCAGTTTTGGGACTAGCGGGAGGGAGTCCTACGAGCAGTACTTC | CASSFGTSGRESYEQYF
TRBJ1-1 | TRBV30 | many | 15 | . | TGTGCCTGGAGGAGACAGGTTAAGATGAACACTGAAGCTTTCTTT | CAWRRQVKMNTEAFF
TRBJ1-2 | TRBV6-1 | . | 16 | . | TGTGCCAGCAGTGACCCGGGACACCCTCCCTGGTATGACTACACCTTC | CASSDPGHPPWYDYTF
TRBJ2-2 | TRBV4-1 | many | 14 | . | TGCGCCAGCAGCCACGGAGAAAACACCGGGGAGCTGTTTTTT | CASSHGENTGELFF
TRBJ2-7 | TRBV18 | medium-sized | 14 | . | TGTGCCAGCTCACCGGACGGAGGGACCTACGAGCAGTACTTC | CASSPDGGTYEQYF
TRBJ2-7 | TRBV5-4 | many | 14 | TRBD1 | TGTGCCAGCAGCCCCGGGACAGGAGCCTACGAGCAGTACTTC | CASSPGTGAYEQYF
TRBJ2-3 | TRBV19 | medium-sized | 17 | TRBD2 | TGTGCCAGTAGTTTCTCCGGGACTAGTGCCTTAGTTGGTACGCAGTATTTT | CASSFSGTSALVGTQYF
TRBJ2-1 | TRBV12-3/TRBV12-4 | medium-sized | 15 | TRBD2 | TGTGCCAGCAGTCCCTCCGGGAGGGCCATCAATGAGCAGTTCTTC | CASSPSGRAINEQFF
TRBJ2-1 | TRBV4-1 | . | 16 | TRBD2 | TGCGCCAGTAGCCAAGATTGGGATAGCGGGAGGGATGAGCAGTTCTTC | CASSQDWDSGRDEQFF
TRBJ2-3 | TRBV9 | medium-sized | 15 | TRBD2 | TGTGCCAGCACCTCTAGCGGGACCAGCACAGATACGCAGTATTTT | CASTSSGTSTDTQYF
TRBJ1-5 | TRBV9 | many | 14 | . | TGTGCCAGCAGCCCCTCCGGGTCTAATCAGCCCCAGCATTTT | CASSPSGSNQPQHF
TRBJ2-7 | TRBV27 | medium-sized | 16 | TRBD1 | TGTGCCAGCAGTTTGGAGGGGACAGGGACTTACTACGAGCAGTACTTC | CASSLEGTGTYYEQYF
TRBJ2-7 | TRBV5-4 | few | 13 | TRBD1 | TGTGCCGTTGGGGACAGGGACTCCTACGAGCAGTACTTC | CAVGDRDSYEQYF